This TCR beta chain appears in the sequencing data of a study of T-cell memory formation after mild COVID-19. Overall study context: TCR clusters showed largely donor specificity. Whole-study findings and limits: Pre-infection memory harbored some responding clones, suggesting cross-reactive memory joined.

Worth noting for this clonotype: Its antigen is as yet unknown.

Researchers used 5'RACE with constant-segment primers to make TCR alpha and TCR beta cDNA libraries that carry sample barcodes and UMIs. TCRdb recomputed calls from the 5' RACE reads with MiXCR, one row per CDR3 protein. Altogether roughly 450,000 distinct CDR3 sequences are present, approximately 19% being singletons, with the ten largest covering around a fifth. Trimming removed 10 bases at V and 3 bases at J, with 19 bases between. The CDR3 length is 15 residues. V usage is TRBV12-3 or TRBV12-4 and J usage is TRBJ1-5; D is perhaps TRBD1 (6 bases). The sequence was collected from a man between 18 and 29 years old who had mild COVID-19 (a few samples of this study predate the infection). Cell type and time point are not known. Input material: PBMCs or a T cell subset sorted from them (not recorded which). CDR3 region: CATSPGGSNNQPQHF. Written as DNA, the CDR3 is TGTGCCACATCCCCGGGGGGCTCTAACAATCAGCCCCAGCATTTT.